The rows below give T cell receptor beta chains drawn from one sample of a study of T cell changes during pregnancy in multiple sclerosis. TCRdb's copy holds only in-frame clones and misses some; the assay was immunoSEQ multiplex PCR. Of about 43,000 clones detected, 85% to 90% appear once; the ten largest clones hold about 4.7%. The source material was peripheral blood, sampled in the second trimester of pregnancy. These receptors all come from a female donor in good health, enrolled as a control in a pregnancy study. Both conserved end residues are part of each CDR3. Some rows have no size entry. The others give once, few or many, or a class for an expanded clone.

j_gene: TRBJ1-1; len: 13; v_gene: TRBV7-6; abundance: NA; CDR3aa: CASSLGQGTEAFF
j_gene: TRBJ2-1; len: 15; v_gene: TRBV5-1; abundance: NA; CDR3aa: CASAGASGGSGEQFF
j_gene: TRBJ1-2; len: 16; v_gene: TRBV19; abundance: NA; CDR3aa: CASSIAPGGSNYGYTF
j_gene: TRBJ2-4; len: 15; v_gene: TRBV7-6; abundance: once; CDR3aa: CASSLFGGERDIQYF
j_gene: TRBJ2-7; len: 17; v_gene: TRBV7-8; abundance: NA; CDR3aa: CASSLASRAGGLYEQYF
j_gene: TRBJ1-3; len: 18; v_gene: TRBV10-3; abundance: NA; CDR3aa: CAISEWTGEANIGNTIYF
j_gene: TRBJ2-5; len: 17; v_gene: TRBV10-3; abundance: NA; CDR3aa: CAISESRTSGSYETQYF
j_gene: TRBJ2-5; len: 17; v_gene: TRBV4-2; abundance: NA; CDR3aa: CASSPVTSGGDPRTQYF
j_gene: TRBJ2-1; len: 14; v_gene: TRBV27; abundance: NA; CDR3aa: CASSQGGGVNEQFF
j_gene: TRBJ2-7; len: 14; v_gene: TRBV13; abundance: NA; CDR3aa: CASSLRDTGYEQYF
j_gene: TRBJ2-3; len: 13; v_gene: TRBV19; abundance: once; CDR3aa: CASNSQGTDTQYF
j_gene: TRBJ2-5; len: 17; v_gene: TRBV27; abundance: once; CDR3aa: CASSLISGLAAQETQYF
j_gene: TRBJ1-4; len: 15; v_gene: TRBV7-2; abundance: NA; CDR3aa: CASSSRGGRVEKLFF
j_gene: TRBJ2-7; len: 16; v_gene: TRBV4-1; abundance: NA; CDR3aa: CASSQSLAGENYEQYF
j_gene: TRBJ2-3; len: 16; v_gene: TRBV19; abundance: NA; CDR3aa: CASGWALAGGTDTQYF
j_gene: TRBJ2-5; len: 16; v_gene: TRBV5-1; abundance: NA; CDR3aa: CASSWGSSGTQETQYF